This T cell receptor beta chain was sequenced for a study of OX40 agonist ivuxolimab in advanced cancers. For context, the study as a whole: Ivuxolimab was a fully human IgG2 agonistic monoclonal antibody targeting the costimulatory receptor OX40 (CD134). The point of sequencing TCRbeta in the periphery was to test whether ivuxolimab changed TCR sequence diversity and drove clonal T-cell expansion. Prior anti-PD-1, anti-PD-L1 or anti-CTLA-4 therapy was permitted, and checkpoint inhibitors had been received by roughly 40% of dose-escalation patients. Partial responses occurred in three dose-escalation patients: two with cutaneous melanoma and one with hepatocellular carcinoma. A male proportion of almost 85% and a mean age of about 60 years, ranging from roughly 23 to 85, were recorded for the dose-escalation cohort. Of the approximately 50 dose-escalation patients, hepatocellular carcinoma was present in roughly 19, melanoma in around 15, renal cell carcinoma in 9 and head and neck cancer in 9. The paper covers the monotherapy dose-escalation part of the phase I ivuxolimab trial, which included N of about 50 patients. Intravenous ivuxolimab was administered to patients every 2 weeks at six dose levels: 0.01, 0.1, 0.3, 1.5, 3 and 10 mg/kg. General findings and caveats noted by the study authors: Low levels of normalized T-cell clonal expansion were also shown by some nonresponding patients. At doses of 0.1 to 3.0 mg/kg, clonal expansion of both CD4+ and CD8+ blood T cells was observed from baseline to week 6. In the 0.1-3.0 mg/kg groups, partial responders were among the patients with the lowest normalized peripheral clonal expansion, particularly in CD8+ T cells. After ivuxolimab, CD8+ T cells had more expanded clones than CD4+ T cells on average. Antigen specificity was not determined for the clonally expanded peripheral T cells.

As for this clone: Its specific antigen is unknown. Base-call qualities are not available, and no considerably larger clone is one nucleotide away.

Patients with a history of autoimmune disease or receiving systemic immunosuppression were excluded from the trial. Peripheral blood for TCR sequencing was drawn from every dose cohort at baseline, at cycle 4 day 1 and at cycle 7 day 1. The samples were taken from a phase I, first-in-human, multicenter, open-label dose-escalation trial of ivuxolimab. Adults with locally advanced or metastatic melanoma, renal cell carcinoma, hepatocellular carcinoma or head and neck squamous cell carcinoma were enrolled in the trial. Before TCR sequencing, CD4+ T cells and CD8+ T cells were sorted from peripheral blood as separate populations. Genomic DNA was extracted from sorted cells for sequencing of the TCRbeta CDR3 region. The immunoSEQ Assay was used to sequence the TCRbeta CDR3 regions. TCRdb stores this immuneACCESS table with in-frame sequences only. Part of the clones is absent; in the studies checked, under half of the shortfall reflects unresolved V genes, and no reason is known for the rest. The sample table contains nearly 110,000 clones; only one count was recorded for roughly 90% of them. The ten most abundant clones make up approximately 1.2% of the sample.

CDR1 and CDR2 are drawn from the germline V gene: MDHEN, SYDVKM. The CDR3 numbers 15 residues from cysteine through phenylalanine. Of all the DNA, just the CDR3 is kept, 45 bases in frame from base 1. V loses 6 bases at its end and J loses 4 bases; junction bases beyond the gene matches: 7. The rearranged chain carries TRBV28 and TRBJ1-3; 9 middle bases align to TRBD1. The input for sequencing was CD4+ or CD8+ T cells sorted from blood, taken in a trial of the OX40 agonist ivuxolimab. The source is an adult with an advanced solid tumor such as melanoma, head and neck, liver or kidney cancer. The DNA reads as follows: TGTGCCAGCAGCGGATCCGGGACAGGGGGAAACACCATATATTTT. Translation gives CASSGSGTGGNTIYF.